Shown below are 15 T cell receptor beta chains from a single sample sequenced in a study of T cell changes during pregnancy in multiple sclerosis. The assay was immunoSEQ multiplex PCR, and TCRdb's table has in-frame clones only and misses some. The sample has about 38,000 clones; 85% to 90% are singletons. The material sequenced was CD8+ T cells from peripheral blood mononuclear cells, taken in the third trimester of pregnancy. These TCRs come from a female donor with multiple sclerosis, enrolled in a pregnancy study.

Only one count was recorded for this clone. The chain uses TRBV9 and TRBJ1-1, with D maybe TRBD1 (6 bases). CDR1 is SGDLS, CDR2 YYNGEE, per germline. The CDR3 length is 12 residues. V was pared by 3 bases and J by 6 bases, with 9 bases between. CDR3 amino acids: CASSATGAEAFF. DNA of the CDR3: TGTGCCAGCAGCGCGACAGGTGCTGAAGCTTTCTTT.

This chain connects TRBV4-3 to TRBJ1-3, with D unclear. This CDR3 is 15 amino acids long. CDR1 LGHNA and CDR2 YSLEER come from the germline V gene. Trimming removed 1 base at V and 2 bases at J, with 9 bases between. The CDR3 loop reads CASSQALYPGNTIYF. The CDR3 DNA reads as TGCGCCAGCAGCCAAGCACTTTATCCTGGAAACACCATATATTTT.

V gene TRBV19 combines with J gene TRBJ2-1, with 10 nucleotides matching TRBD2. The trim removed 1 base at V and 6 bases at J, leaving 3 bases unmatched. CDR3 size: 15 residues. In germline, CDR1 is LNHDA, CDR2 SQIVND (reference sequence). The CDR3 DNA follows: TGTGCCAGTAGTATAGTAGCGGGGGGAGTCAATGAGCAGTTCTTC. This sequence encodes CASSIVAGGVNEQFF.

This chain uses TRBV2 with TRBJ2-1; 7 nucleotides align to TRBD2. The length of the CDR3 is 14 residues. The germline gives CDR1 SNHLY, CDR2 FYNNEI. J lost 8 bases, V lost 4 bases, and 8 bases had no gene match. Here the CDR3 DNA reads TGTGCCAGCAGTGTCCGTGGGACTATGGATGAGCAGTTCTTC. Its protein product is CASSVRGTMDEQFF.

The J gene is TRBJ2-1, the V gene TRBV19; D not certain. Trimming shortened V by 5 bases and J by 3 bases, and 14 bases separated the two germline ends. Germline V CDR1 and CDR2: LNHDA, SQIVND (reference sequence). CDR3 length: 15 amino acids. Written as DNA, the CDR3 is TGTGCCAGTAGTCCACAATTTGGTGGCTACAATGAGCAGTTCTTC. Translation gives CASSPQFGGYNEQFF.

This clone was seen more than once but under ten times. The genes are TRBV2 and TRBJ2-1, with 15 bases identical to TRBD2. The CDR3 runs to 15 residues. In germline, CDR1 is SNHLY, CDR2 FYNNEI. V trimming: 6 bases; J trimming: 8 bases; junction bases outside the gene matches: 5. DNA of the CDR3: TGTGCCAGCAGGAAAGGGACTAGCGGGGGGCATGAGCAGTTCTTC. This encodes CASRKGTSGGHEQFF.

V is TRBV18 and J is TRBJ2-2, with TRBD1 matching over 10 bases. CDR1 and CDR2 from the germline V gene are KGHSH and LQKENI. The CDR3 totals 15 residues. The ends lost 5 bases at V and 4 bases at J; junction bases unmatched: 4. The DNA of the CDR3 is TGTGCCAGCTCAACGTGGGACAGGGGCACCGGGGAGCTGTTTTTT. Translating gives CASSTWDRGTGELFF.

The chain couples TRBV5-4 to TRBJ1-1, with D hard to call. Trimming removed 0 bases at V and 0 bases at J, with 9 bases between. The CDR3 has 15 amino acids. Germline V gene lookup returns CDR1 SGHNT and CDR2 YYREEE (reference sequence). The DNA for the CDR3 is TGTGCCAGCAGCTTGGTAACAGCAATGAACACTGAAGCTTTCTTT. Its protein product is CASSLVTAMNTEAFF. Full variable domain (rest looked up from reference TRBV5-4 and TRBJ1-1): ETGVTQSPTHLIKTRGQQVTLRCSSQSGHNTVSWYQQALGQGPQFIFQYYREEENGRGNFPPRFSGLQFPNYSSELNVNALELDDSALYLCASSLVTAMNTEAFFGQGTRLTVV.

This chain uses TRBV5-8 with TRBJ2-1, with 12 bases that match TRBD2. Germline V gene data show CDR1 as SGHTS and CDR2 as YDEGEE. This CDR3 spans 16 amino acids. V was clipped by 2 bases and J by 12 bases; unmatched bases: 12. The CDR3 DNA follows: TGTGCCAGCAGCTTATTTCCTAGCGGGGGGGACCCACGGCAGTTCTTC. It specifies CASSLFPSGGDPRQFF.

V is TRBV21-1 and J is TRBJ1-1; the table's D call, TRBD1, has no DNA check behind it. TRBV21-1 is described as a pseudogene. The CDR3 loop spans 15 amino acids. CDR3 sequence (DNA): TGTGCCAGCAGCAAAGCAGGACAGGCGAACACTGAAGCTTTCTTT. It yields the protein CASSKAGQANTEAFF.

The chain joins TRBV19 to TRBJ1-1, with D possibly TRBD1 on 5 matching bases. Germline V CDR1 and CDR2: LNHDA, SQIVND (reference sequence). With 6 bases removed from V and 5 bases from J, the gap between germline ends came to 22 bases. The CDR3 runs to 16 residues. This CDR3 is CASSGSGTGGETEAFF. CDR3 nucleotide sequence: TGTGCCAGTAGCGGAAGCGGGACTGGGGGGGAAACTGAAGCTTTCTTT.

This chain joins TRBV19 and TRBJ1-3, with 9 bases that match TRBD1. The CDR3 has 15 amino acids. V lost 8 bases to trimming and J lost 0 bases; unmatched junction nucleotides: 5. In germline, CDR1 is LNHDA, CDR2 SQIVND (reference sequence). CDR3 amino acids: CASRDRAYSGNTIYF. DNA of the CDR3: TGTGCCAGTCGGGACAGGGCCTACTCTGGAAACACCATATATTTT.

The CDR3 region is CASSFGQGITEAFF. DNA of the CDR3: TGCGCCAGCAGCTTCGGGCAGGGGATCACTGAAGCTTTCTTT. This chain joins TRBV5-1 and TRBJ1-1; possible D gene TRBD1, 6 bases. V gave up 2 bases and J gave up 4 bases, with 12 bases separating them. The CDR3 has 14 residues. Germline-derived CDR1 and CDR2 are SGHRS and YFSETQ.

At least ten counts were recorded for this clone. The chain links TRBV6-1 to TRBJ1-1, with 8 bases that match TRBD1. V lost 7 bases to trimming and J lost 3 bases; unmatched junction nucleotides: 7. The V gene's germline CDR1 is MNHNS and CDR2 SASEGT. There are 14 residues in the CDR3. DNA of the CDR3: TGTGCCAGCACCTTGACAGGGGAACACACTGAAGCTTTCTTT. It codes for CASTLTGEHTEAFF.

The rearrangement uses TRBV27 and TRBJ2-1, with TRBD1 identical over 8 bases. The CDR3 extends over 15 amino acids. CDR1 and CDR2 (germline): MNHEY, SMNVEV (reference sequence). V lost 4 bases to trimming and J lost 4 bases; unmatched junction nucleotides: 6. The CDR3 loop reads CASSWAGGLYNEQFF. The CDR3 bases are TGTGCCAGCAGTTGGGCAGGGGGCCTTTACAATGAGCAGTTCTTC.